This T cell receptor (beta chain) was recovered during a study of beta chain features in type 1 diabetes. Study in general: Across the samples, over 85 million sorted cells were examined in total. Overall study results and limits: Using cDNA template may skew counts toward highly expressing activated cells. Type 1 diabetes patients showed fewer insertions and more deletions at VDJ junctions. Among all four CD4+ subsets, Type 1 diabetes patients had TCRB CDR3s that were moderately but significantly shorter.

Of the isolated RNA, all was reverse transcribed, and so the sequenced material was expressed TCRB transcripts. Profiled with immunoSEQ multiplex PCR; TCRdb holds only in-frame clones, not every one. The sample lists about 160,000 clones, about 63% seen once, with around 0.08% in the top ten. V was pared by 0 bases and J by 4 bases, with 12 bases between. The germline V gene has CDR1 ENHRY and CDR2 SYGVKD. The CDR3 loop spans 15 amino acids. All of the sorted populations showed purity greater than 95%. About this clone: Antigen: not known.

The receptor was isolated from a man in his thirties or forties with type 1 diabetes. Sequenced sample: naive CD4+ T cells from blood. This chain uses TRBV10-3 with TRBJ1-1; maybe TRBD1 (6 bases). CDR3 DNA sequence: TGTGCCATCAGTGAGTCTCAGGGGATGGGCACTGAAGCTTTCTTT. This sequence encodes CAISESQGMGTEAFF.